This T cell receptor beta chain emerged from a study of T cell clonality in common variable immunodeficiency. General observations from the study: TCRbeta clonality was increased in CVID versus healthy controls. What drives increased CVID clonality needs T cell subpopulation sequencing.

This clone has a count of ten or more. Its antigen is as yet unknown. The read terminates 3 residues ahead of where the CDR3 ends, so the germline J gene completes it. Profiling relied on immunoSEQ multiplex PCR, and the TCRdb table lists in-frame clones only, not all of them. The data list fewer than 60,000 clones, none observed once; about 2% falls to the top ten. This CDR3 region has 14 residues. After removal of 6 bases from V and 8 bases from J, the junction contained 8 bases not matched to a gene. Germline V lookup: CDR1 LNHDA, CDR2 SQIVND (reference sequence). Material for sequencing was peripheral blood mononuclear cells. This receptor was taken from a person aged 18 to 70 in good health. This rearrangement joins TRBV19 to TRBJ2-3, with 10 nucleotides matching TRBD1. Here the CDR3 reads CASSGTGVVGTQYF. The CDR3 bases that were read are TGTGCCAGTAGCGGGACAGGGGTTGTGGGTACG. Full variable domain (missing parts from reference TRBV19 and TRBJ2-3): DGGITQSPKYLFRKEGQNVTLSCEQNLNHDAMYWYRQDPGQGLRLIYYSQIVNDFQKGDIAEGYSVSREKKESFPLTVTSAQKNPTAFYLCASSGTGVVGTQYFGPGTRLTVL.